This T cell receptor (beta chain) is drawn from a study of T cells in Graves' hyperthyroidism and ophthalmopathy. Researchers took RNA transcripts and amplified the TCR beta CDR3 regions from them. TCR CDR3 regions were first amplified by RT-PCR with HTBI primers. TCRdb passed the multiplex PCR reads through MiXCR, listing each CDR3 protein once. The sample lists under 250,000 distinct CDR3 sequences; approximately 24% were seen once. Germline CDR1 reads LNHNV; CDR2 reads YYDKDF (reference sequence). With V trimmed by 2 bases and J by 3 bases, 8 bases remained unmatched. The CDR3 length is 16 residues. In its sample, this clonotype was seen once. Clinical symptoms, serum thyroxine and TRAb, thyroid ultrasound and orbital computed tomography were used for the diagnoses.

The chain combines TRBV15 with TRBJ2-5; 8 nucleotides agree with TRBD1. The sequenced sample consisted of blood. This receptor was taken from a woman aged 40 to 55 with Graves' ophthalmopathy. For the CDR3, the DNA is TGTGCCACCAGCAGAAACAGGGGGTCGTTGGAAGAGACCCAGTACTTC. Translating gives CATSRNRGSLEETQYF.